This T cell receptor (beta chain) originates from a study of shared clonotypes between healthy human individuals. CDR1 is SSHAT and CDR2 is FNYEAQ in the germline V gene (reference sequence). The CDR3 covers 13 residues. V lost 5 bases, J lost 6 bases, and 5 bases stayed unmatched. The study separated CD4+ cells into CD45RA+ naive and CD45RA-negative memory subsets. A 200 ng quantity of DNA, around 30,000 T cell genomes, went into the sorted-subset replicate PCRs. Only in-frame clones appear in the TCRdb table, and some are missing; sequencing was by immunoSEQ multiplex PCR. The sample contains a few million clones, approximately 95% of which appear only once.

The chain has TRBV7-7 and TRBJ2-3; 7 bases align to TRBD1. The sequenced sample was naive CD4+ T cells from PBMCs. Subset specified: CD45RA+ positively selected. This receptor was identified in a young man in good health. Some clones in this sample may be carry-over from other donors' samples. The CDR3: CASSLGTADTQYF. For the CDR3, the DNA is TGTGCCAGCAGCCTCGGGACAGCGGATACGCAGTATTTT. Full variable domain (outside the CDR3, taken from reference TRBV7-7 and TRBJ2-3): GAGVSQSPRYKVTKRGQDVTLRCDPISSHATLYWYQQALGQGPEFLTYFNYEAQPDKSGLPSDRFSAERPEGSISTLTIQRTEQRDSAMYRCASSLGTADTQYFGPGTRLTVL.